Sequencing of this T cell receptor beta chain was carried out in a study of blood T cell repertoires in COVID-19. CDR1 and CDR2 (germline): LNHNV, YYDKDF (reference sequence). Trimming stripped 0 bases from V and 8 bases from J, with 16 bases between. The CDR3 covers 15 residues. Assignments of participants to cohorts depended upon their own reported clinical history. This table comes from immunoSEQ multiplex PCR, and its TCRdb copy is limited to in-frame clones, with some not included. The sample contains about 330,000 clones, roughly 84% of which appear only once. This clonotype was obtained from a woman under 40 who had recovered from COVID-19. The J gene is TRBJ1-2, the V gene TRBV15; D is ambiguous. The sample comprised PBMCs or T cells enriched from blood (not recorded which). CDR3 nucleotides: TGTGCCACCAGCAGAGATTGGGGTGAGGGTTACGGCTACACCTTC. It yields the protein CATSRDWGEGYGYTF. Looking up the rest from reference TRBV15 and TRBJ1-2 gives the full variable domain: DAMVIQNPRYQVTQFGKPVTLSCSQTLNHNVMYWYQQKSSQAPKLLFHYYDKDFNNEADTPDNFQSRRPNTSFCFLDIRSPGLGDTAMYLCATSRDWGEGYGYTFGSGTRLTVV.